The rows below give T cell receptor beta chains drawn from one sample of a study of T cell responses to AZD1222 COVID-19 vaccine. Repertoires were generated with immunoSEQ multiplex PCR, while TCRdb's copy carries only in-frame clones and drops some. The sample yields 95,000 to 150,000 clones, 75% to 95% seen once. This material consisted of peripheral blood, taken 28 days after the second dose of the MenACWY control vaccine. These receptor sequences come from an adult who received the MenACWY meningococcal vaccine as a control. Both conserved end residues are part of each CDR3. The order of the fields is D gene, V gene, J gene, clone size, CDR3 protein, CDR3 DNA. A D gene is named only where the DNA matches it firmly. Rows may omit the clone size; those that give it use once, few, many or a size class.

NA,TRBV3-1/TRBV3-2,TRBJ2-3,NA,CASSRRRSQSTDTQYF,TGTGCCAGCAGCCGTCGTCGGAGTCAGAGTACAGATACGCAGTATTTT
TRBD1,TRBV7-8,TRBJ2-5,NA,CASSSRQGARETQYF,TGTGCCAGCAGCTCCAGACAGGGGGCGCGTGAGACCCAGTACTTC
NA,TRBV19,TRBJ1-1,few,CATVRRTEAFF,TGTGCCACAGTTAGGAGGACTGAAGCTTTCTTT
TRBD1,TRBV24-1,TRBJ2-5,once,CATSDVYGQGQETQYF,TGTGCCACCAGTGATGTTTACGGACAGGGCCAAGAGACCCAGTACTTC
NA,TRBV12-3/TRBV12-4,TRBJ1-3,few,CASSQISGNTIYF,TGTGCCAGCAGTCAGATCTCTGGAAACACCATATATTTT
TRBD1,TRBV28,TRBJ1-6,NA,CASSSDRARRAELSSPLHF,TGTGCCAGCAGCTCCGACAGGGCCCGGAGGGCCGAATTGAGTTCACCCCTCCACTTT
NA,TRBV14,TRBJ2-5,NA,CASSLVGPGAQYF,TGTGCCAGCAGCTTAGTGGGGCCAGGGGCCCAGTACTTC
NA,TRBV12-3/TRBV12-4,TRBJ1-2,NA,CASNNGRHGYTF,TGTGCCAGCAATAACGGGAGGCATGGCTACACCTTC
TRBD1,TRBV4-3,TRBJ1-4,NA,CASSQDGGTGLFEKLFF,TGCGCCAGCAGCCAAGATGGGGGGACAGGGTTGTTCGAAAAACTGTTTTTT
NA,TRBV11-2,TRBJ1-1,once,CASSLESGAVNTEAFF,TGTGCCAGCAGCTTAGAGTCTGGGGCAGTGAACACTGAAGCTTTCTTT
NA,TRBV4-3,TRBJ1-5,NA,CASSQDGGAKQPQHF,TGCGCCAGCAGCCAAGATGGGGGGGCGAAACAGCCCCAGCATTTT
TRBD1,TRBV7-8,TRBJ2-1,NA,CASSADRGRYNEQFF,TGTGCCAGCAGCGCAGACAGGGGGCGTTACAATGAGCAGTTCTTC
NA,TRBV7-9,TRBJ1-5,NA,CASSSQGDNQPQHF,TGTGCCAGCAGCTCACAGGGCGACAATCAGCCCCAGCATTTT
NA,TRBV18,TRBJ2-3,NA,CASSPGQPTDTQYF,TGTGCCAGCTCACCCGGACAGCCCACAGATACGCAGTATTTT
NA,TRBV15,TRBJ1-1,NA,CATSNLSSTEAFF,TGTGCCACCAGCAACTTGTCGTCTACTGAAGCTTTCTTT
TRBD2,TRBV28,TRBJ2-1,NA,CASSPGTNPNEQFF,TGTGCCAGCAGCCCCGGGACTAATCCGAATGAGCAGTTCTTC
TRBD1,TRBV6-5,TRBJ1-6,NA,CASRDRGMNSPLHF,TGTGCCAGCAGGGACAGGGGGATGAATTCACCCCTCCACTTT
NA,TRBV7-2,TRBJ2-1,NA,CASSLPRSRFNEQFF,TGTGCCAGCAGCTTACCACGGTCCCGCTTCAATGAGCAGTTCTTC
NA,TRBV3-1/TRBV3-2,TRBJ2-5,NA,CASSQDVALQGTQYF,TGTGCCAGCAGCCAAGATGTGGCCCTTCAAGGGACCCAGTACTTC
NA,TRBV12-3/TRBV12-4,TRBJ2-3,NA,CASSLPFTDTQYF,TGTGCCAGCAGTTTACCCTTCACAGATACGCAGTATTTT
TRBD2,TRBV28,TRBJ2-7,NA,CASSLTSGREQYF,TGTGCCAGCAGTCTCACTAGCGGGCGGGAGCAGTACTTC
NA,TRBV2,TRBJ1-3,NA,CASRPTGTAGNTIYF,TGTGCCAGCAGACCCACCGGGACCGCTGGAAACACCATATATTTT
TRBD1,TRBV28,TRBJ1-2,NA,CASSLHRDRGSGYTF,TGTGCCAGCAGTCTCCACCGGGACAGGGGGTCTGGCTACACCTTC
NA,TRBV19,TRBJ2-1,NA,CASSMIEGVEQFF,TGTGCCAGTAGTATGATCGAGGGGGTGGAGCAGTTCTTC
NA,TRBV6-4,TRBJ2-1,NA,CASSDRAGSYNEQFF,TGTGCCAGCAGTGATCGAGCAGGGTCCTACAATGAGCAGTTCTTC
TRBD2,TRBV7-9,TRBJ2-1,NA,CASSPPGLGLAGTYNEQFF,TGTGCCAGCAGCCCTCCGGGACTGGGACTAGCGGGGACCTACAATGAGCAGTTCTTC
NA,TRBV5-4,TRBJ2-7,NA,CASSRDGVIQSGEQYF,TGTGCCAGCAGCCGGGACGGGGTAATACAGTCTGGCGAGCAGTACTTC
TRBD2,TRBV27,TRBJ2-5,NA,CASKSSGSYGETQYF,TGTGCCAGCAAAAGTAGCGGGAGCTACGGAGAGACCCAGTACTTC
NA,TRBV15,TRBJ2-5,NA,CATSRFGGEETQYF,TGTGCCACCAGCAGATTTGGAGGGGAGGAGACCCAGTACTTC
NA,TRBV28,TRBJ2-3,NA,CASSSAGPTQYF,TGTGCCAGCAGTTCTGCCGGGCCTACGCAGTATTTT
TRBD1,TRBV27,TRBJ1-2,NA,CASSPRAATGNRNYGYTF,TGTGCCAGCAGTCCACGAGCTGCGACAGGGAATAGGAACTATGGCTACACCTTC
NA,TRBV7-2,TRBJ1-1,NA,CASSSRGGGNTEAFF,TGTGCCAGCAGCTCCCGGGGAGGGGGGAACACTGAAGCTTTCTTT
TRBD1,TRBV6-8,TRBJ1-3,NA,CASWRGQTIGNTIYF,TGTGCCAGCTGGCGGGGACAGACAATTGGAAACACCATATATTTT
NA,TRBV19,TRBJ2-2,NA,CASSIDSTGELFF,TGTGCCAGTAGTATAGATTCCACCGGGGAGCTGTTTTTT
NA,TRBV28,TRBJ1-3,NA,CASSLTGWDTIYF,TGTGCCAGCAGTCTGACAGGATGGGACACCATATATTTT
NA,TRBV5-5,TRBJ1-5,NA,CASSRAGQSNQPQHF,TGTGCCAGCAGCCGGGCCGGACAGAGCAATCAGCCCCAGCATTTT
TRBD2,TRBV4-2,TRBJ2-5,NA,CASSQGESVASGEYF,TGTGCCAGCAGCCAAGGGGAGTCAGTGGCTAGCGGTGAGTACTTC
TRBD1,TRBV6-5,TRBJ1-2,once,CASTRGTAYGYTF,TGTGCCAGCACCAGAGGGACAGCTTATGGCTACACCTTC
NA,TRBV6-5,TRBJ2-5,once,CASGGGPLETQYF,TGTGCCAGCGGGGGGGGCCCCCTGGAGACCCAGTACTTC
TRBD1,TRBV10-3,TRBJ1-5,NA,CAISPGQTLIPNQPQHF,TGTGCCATCAGCCCGGGACAGACCCTAATCCCCAATCAGCCCCAGCATTTT
TRBD1,TRBV3-1/TRBV3-2,TRBJ2-1,NA,CASSQRGQGRYNEQFF,TGTGCCAGCAGCCAGAGGGGACAGGGACGCTACAATGAGCAGTTCTTC
NA,TRBV29-1,TRBJ1-1,NA,CSVEVLDTEAFF,TGCAGCGTTGAAGTTTTGGACACTGAAGCTTTCTTT
NA,TRBV5-1,TRBJ1-2,NA,CASSWADGQLSNYGYTF,TGCGCCAGCAGCTGGGCCGATGGACAGCTCTCTAACTATGGCTACACCTTC